This TCR beta chain was obtained from a study of T cells after yellow fever vaccination. As for the study in general: Researchers used SMART-Seq v4 Ultra Low Input to prepare fractions that had low cell numbers.

General observations from the study: Few clonotypes appeared in both CD4 and CD8 compartments. Post-booster repertoires contained most primary-vaccination clones again (about 95% CD4, 85% to 90% CD8). The secondary T-cell response peaked on day 5, not day 15, but was weaker.

V dropped 3 bases and J dropped 9 bases, with 17 bases sitting between them. The CDR3 has 14 amino acids. TCRdb analysed the 5' RACE reads with MiXCR anew, one entry per CDR3 protein. This table has about 96,000 distinct CDR3 sequences, 8% to 10% appearing once. The sample here was CD8+ T cells not binding an NS4B(214-222) dextramer, sorted from PBMCs, taken less than 16 days after the first yellow fever vaccination. This TCR was sampled from a man aged 18 to 29 who received the YFV17D yellow fever vaccine. The rearrangement uses TRBV12-3 or TRBV12-4 and TRBJ2-5; tentative D call: TRBD1 (5 bases). CDR3 DNA: TGTGCCAGCAGTTTGACAGCTTCCCTTTCGGCCCAGTACTTC. This sequence encodes CASSLTASLSAQYF.